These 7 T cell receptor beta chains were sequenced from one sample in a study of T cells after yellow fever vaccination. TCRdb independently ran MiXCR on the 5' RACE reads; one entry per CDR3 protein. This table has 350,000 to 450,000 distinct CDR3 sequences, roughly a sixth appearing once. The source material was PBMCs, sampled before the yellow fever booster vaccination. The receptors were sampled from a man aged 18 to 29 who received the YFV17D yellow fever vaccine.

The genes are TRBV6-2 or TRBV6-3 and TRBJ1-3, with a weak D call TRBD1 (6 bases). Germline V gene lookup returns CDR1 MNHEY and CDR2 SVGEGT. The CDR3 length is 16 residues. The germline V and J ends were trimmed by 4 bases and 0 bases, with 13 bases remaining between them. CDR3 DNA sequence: TGTGCCAGCAGTTCGTCGGACAGCTACTCTGGAAACACCATATATTTT. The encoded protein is CASSSSDSYSGNTIYF.

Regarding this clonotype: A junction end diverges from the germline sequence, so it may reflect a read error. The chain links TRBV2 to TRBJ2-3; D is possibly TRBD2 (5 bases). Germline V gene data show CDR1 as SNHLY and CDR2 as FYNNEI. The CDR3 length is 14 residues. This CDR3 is CASRDGISKDTQYF. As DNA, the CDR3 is TGTGCCAGCAGGGACGGGATAAGCAAAGATACGCAGTATTTT.

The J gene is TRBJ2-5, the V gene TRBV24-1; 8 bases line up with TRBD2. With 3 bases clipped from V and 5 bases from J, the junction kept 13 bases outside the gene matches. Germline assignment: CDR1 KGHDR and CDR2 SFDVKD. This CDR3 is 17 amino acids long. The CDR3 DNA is TGTGCCACCAGTGATCCAGGTTCAGCGGGGGTGGAGGAGACCCAGTACTTC. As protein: CATSDPGSAGVEETQYF.

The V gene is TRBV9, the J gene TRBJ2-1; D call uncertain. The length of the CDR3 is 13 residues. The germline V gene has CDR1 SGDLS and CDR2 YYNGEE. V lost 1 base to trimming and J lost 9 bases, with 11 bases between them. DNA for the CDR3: TGTGCCAGCAGCGTAAGTGGGTTCGGTGAGCAGTTCTTC. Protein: CASSVSGFGEQFF.

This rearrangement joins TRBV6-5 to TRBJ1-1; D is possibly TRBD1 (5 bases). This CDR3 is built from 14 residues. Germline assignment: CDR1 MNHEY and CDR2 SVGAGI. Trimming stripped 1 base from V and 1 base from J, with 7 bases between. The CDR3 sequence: CASSYYTGNTEAFF. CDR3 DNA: TGTGCCAGCAGTTACTATACAGGGAACACTGAAGCTTTCTTT.

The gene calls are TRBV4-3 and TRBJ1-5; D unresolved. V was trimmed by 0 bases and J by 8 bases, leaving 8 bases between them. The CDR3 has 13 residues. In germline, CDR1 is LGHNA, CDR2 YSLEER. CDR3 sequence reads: CASSQDPSEPQHF. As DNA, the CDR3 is TGCGCCAGCAGCCAAGATCCCTCGGAGCCCCAGCATTTT.

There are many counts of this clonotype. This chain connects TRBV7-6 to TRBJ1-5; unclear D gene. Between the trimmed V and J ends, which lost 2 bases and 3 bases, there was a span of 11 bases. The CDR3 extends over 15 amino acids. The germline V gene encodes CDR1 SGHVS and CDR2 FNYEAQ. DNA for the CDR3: TGTGCCAGCAGCTTACAAAGCGGGTTCAATCAGCCCCAGCATTTT. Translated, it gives CASSLQSGFNQPQHF.